In this sample, the clone carrying this T cell receptor beta chain turned up once. The data belong to a study of blood T cell repertoires in COVID-19. Germline-derived CDR1 and CDR2 are SNHLY and FYNNEI. CDR3 length equals 12 residues. The V end lost 3 bases, the J end lost 5 bases, and 7 bases lay between the germline ends. Original data processing: Estimation of nucleated cell counts was performed using reference gene primer amplification. The repertoire was sequenced with immunoSEQ multiplex PCR; TCRdb's copy has only in-frame clones and lacks some. The V and J calls and clone size are taken from that table; D and trimming were inferred from the DNA. There are 210,000 or so clones in the sample; 84% occur only once, and approximately 18% lies in the top ten.

The V gene is TRBV2, the J gene TRBJ1-2; D is unresolved. This TCR was recovered from a woman aged 80 or older with active or convalescent COVID-19. Sequences were obtained from peripheral blood. CDR3 sequence: CASSDTGYGYTF. CDR3 DNA sequence: TGTGCCAGCAGTGATACCGGGTATGGCTACACCTTC.